This record covers a single TCR beta chain. What it recognizes is unknown. Trimming cost V 7 bases and J 8 bases; bases outside gene matches: 8. Germline assignment: CDR1 SQVTM and CDR2 ANQGSEA. This CDR3 has 12 amino acids. This record belongs to a study of cytomegalovirus exposure and HLA in healthy donors. Study conclusions and caveats: For cytomegalovirus status, the classifier reportedly gave diagnoses with high specificity and sensitivity. Later analysis placed DRB1 highest and HLA-C lowest in TCR association rates, which differed by HLA locus. Roughly even sequencing depth across donors was the assumption behind the presence/absence analyses.

Vbeta (60) and Jbeta (13) primers were used in the PCR. Method: immunoSEQ multiplex PCR; TCRdb's copy keeps in-frame clones and lacks some. The table includes about 160,000 clones, approximately 62% detected once. Sample: PBMCs. This rearrangement joins TRBV29-1 to TRBJ2-4; 7 nucleotides align to TRBD1. The receptor was derived from a man aged 45-65 years in good health and CMV-seronegative. CDR3 bases: TGCAGCGCCGGACGCCAGGGGGACATTCAGTACTTC. Translated: CSAGRQGDIQYF.